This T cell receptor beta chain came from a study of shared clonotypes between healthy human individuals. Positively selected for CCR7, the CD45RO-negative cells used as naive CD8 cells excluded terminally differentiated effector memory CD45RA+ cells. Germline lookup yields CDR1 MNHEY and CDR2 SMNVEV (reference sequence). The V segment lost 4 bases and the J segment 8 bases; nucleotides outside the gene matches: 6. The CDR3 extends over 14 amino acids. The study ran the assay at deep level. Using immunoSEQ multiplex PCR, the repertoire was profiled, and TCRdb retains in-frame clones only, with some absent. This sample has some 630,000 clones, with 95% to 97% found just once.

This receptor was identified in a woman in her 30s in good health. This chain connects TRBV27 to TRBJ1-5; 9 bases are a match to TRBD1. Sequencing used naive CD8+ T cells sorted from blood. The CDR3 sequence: CASSYTGGLEPQHF. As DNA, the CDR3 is TGTGCCAGCAGTTATACAGGGGGCTTGGAGCCCCAGCATTTT.